The TCR beta chain described here comes from a study of blood T cell repertoires in COVID-19. The CDR3 is 12 amino acids. The germline gives CDR1 SGHRS, CDR2 YFSETQ. Trimming stripped 4 bases from V and 3 bases from J, with 8 bases between. Profiled with immunoSEQ multiplex PCR; TCRdb holds only in-frame clones, not every one. The sample lists approximately 100,000 clones; roughly 80% were seen once. The origin of this receptor is a woman of 80 years or more with acute or convalescent COVID-19. Source material: peripheral blood. The rearrangement uses TRBV5-1 and TRBJ2-7; D may be TRBD2 (6 bases). CDR3 protein: CASSVGGYEQYF. For the CDR3, the DNA is TGCGCCAGCAGCGTCGGGGGCTACGAGCAGTACTTC.